This is a list of T cell receptor beta chains from one sample in a study of regulatory T cells in long-lasting Graves disease. MiXCR, applied by TCRdb to the multiplex PCR reads, yields one record per CDR3 protein. The table records roughly 560,000 distinct CDR3 sequences, 12% of them present only once. Another study also made use of these data, one on T cells in Graves' hyperthyroidism and ophthalmopathy.

The source material was peripheral blood mononuclear cells (PBMCs), sampled at new diagnosis, from a patient treated with antithyroid drugs. These TCRs come from a woman aged 25 to 39 with Graves disease. Each CDR3 is given with its conserved first and last residue. The D gene is left open where the match is weak. Size tells how often a clone was seen (once, few, many) or the class of an expanded clone, and some rows leave it out.

d_gene,j_gene,abundance,v_gene,CDR3aa,CDR3nt
-,TRBJ1-4,many,TRBV6-1,CASSARRDTLEEKLFF,TGTGCCAGCAGTGCCCGAAGGGACACTCTTGAGGAAAAACTGTTTTTT
-,TRBJ2-5,many,TRBV29-1,CSVEDPPRPYF,TGCAGCGTTGAAGATCCGCCCCGGCCCTACTTC
TRBD1,TRBJ2-6,many,TRBV6-1,CASREQGRANVLTF,TGTGCCAGCAGGGAACAGGGGAGGGCCAACGTCCTGACTTTC
TRBD2,TRBJ2-5,few,TRBV7-9,CASSPFRLAGEETQYF,TGTGCCAGCAGCCCCTTTCGACTAGCGGGAGAAGAGACCCAGTACTTC
-,TRBJ2-7,many,TRBV2,CASAPGTSLQEQYF,TGTGCCAGCGCCCCTGGGACCTCACTCCAGGAGCAGTACTTC
TRBD1,TRBJ2-3,few,TRBV15,CATSRAGQGSTDTQYF,TGTGCCACCAGCAGAGCGGGACAGGGAAGCACAGATACGCAGTATTTT
-,TRBJ1-1,-,TRBV6-5,CASSYLGGNTEAFF,TGTGCCAGCAGTTACCTTGGGGGGAACACTGAAGCTTTCTTT
-,TRBJ2-2,many,TRBV9,CASSGNTGRSGELFF,TGTGCCAGCAGCGGCAACACAGGGAGGTCCGGGGAGCTGTTTTTT
-,TRBJ2-1,many,TRBV20-1,CSARRRGEKQFF,TGCAGTGCTAGAAGGAGGGGGGAGAAGCAGTTCTTC
-,TRBJ1-1,many,TRBV5-5,CASSPTRRRRGSAEAFF,TGTGCCAGCAGCCCAACAAGAAGACGCAGGGGTTCGGCTGAAGCTTTCTTT
TRBD1,TRBJ1-2,many,TRBV27,CASSLSTLGDSPYGYTF,TGTGCCAGCAGTTTATCAACACTCGGGGACAGTCCCTATGGCTACACCTTC
TRBD2,TRBJ2-3,few,TRBV19,CASSIDDGTSSTQYF,TGTGCCAGTAGTATAGACGACGGGACTAGCTCTACGCAGTATTTT
TRBD2,TRBJ2-1,many,TRBV14,CASSQLTSGYIEQFF,TGTGCCAGCAGCCAGCTTACTAGCGGGTATATTGAGCAGTTCTTC
-,TRBJ1-1,few,TRBV12-5,CASGPGENTEAFF,TGTGCTAGTGGCCCGGGAGAGAACACTGAAGCTTTCTTT
-,TRBJ2-7,many,TRBV28,CATQGEVEQYF,TGTGCCACCCAGGGGGAGGTCGAGCAGTACTTC
TRBD1,TRBJ1-4,many,TRBV7-8,CASSLARRRGPLATNEKLFF,TGTGCCAGCAGCTTAGCGCGAAGGAGGGGGCCCCTTGCAACTAATGAAAAACTGTTTTTT
TRBD2,TRBJ2-1,-,TRBV27,CASSTWTSGRSYNEQFF,TGTGCCAGCAGTACCTGGACTAGCGGGAGGTCCTACAATGAGCAGTTCTTC
TRBD2,TRBJ2-3,many,TRBV28,CASSTIPGLTVSTDTQYF,TGTGCCAGCAGTACCATACCGGGACTAACGGTTAGCACAGATACGCAGTATTTT
TRBD2,TRBJ2-1,many,TRBV25-1,CASSSTSGLYNEQFF,TGTGCCAGCAGTTCGACTAGCGGGCTGTACAATGAGCAGTTCTTC
-,TRBJ1-4,many,TRBV2,CASSEAWPRGLGAELFF,TGTGCCAGCAGTGAAGCCTGGCCCAGGGGCCTCGGGGCGGAACTGTTTTTT
-,TRBJ2-6,few,TRBV16,CASNPGRLSGANVLTF,TGTGCCAGCAACCCAGGGCGCCTCTCTGGGGCCAACGTCCTGACTTTC
-,TRBJ2-3,-,TRBV20-1,CSAARGSETDTQYF,TGCAGTGCCGCCCGTGGGAGTGAGACAGATACGCAGTATTTT